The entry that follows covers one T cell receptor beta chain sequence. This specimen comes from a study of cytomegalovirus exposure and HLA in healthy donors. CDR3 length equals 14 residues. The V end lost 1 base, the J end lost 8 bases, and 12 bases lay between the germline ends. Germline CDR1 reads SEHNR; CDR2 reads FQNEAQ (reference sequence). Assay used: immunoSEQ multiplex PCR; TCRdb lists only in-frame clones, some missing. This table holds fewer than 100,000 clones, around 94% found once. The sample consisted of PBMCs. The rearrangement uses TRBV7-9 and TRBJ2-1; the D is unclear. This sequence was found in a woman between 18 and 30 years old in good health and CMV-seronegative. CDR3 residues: CASSLEFRFDEQFF. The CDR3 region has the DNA TGTGCCAGCAGCTTAGAGTTCCGGTTCGATGAGCAGTTCTTC.